This T cell receptor (beta chain) was retrieved from a study of cytomegalovirus exposure and HLA in healthy donors. Study-level points and caveats: Excluded were some V segments that proved indistinguishable, including TRBV6-2 and TRBV6-3. Immune exposure information available was restricted to CMV serostatus.

Per the germline V gene, CDR1 is SEHNR and CDR2 is FQNEAQ (reference sequence). CDR3 size: 14 residues. J gave up 6 bases and V 6 bases, and 7 bases lay outside the gene matches. The PCR contained 60 Vbeta and 13 Jbeta primers. In the study's own analysis: Some 9.9 million shared chains were among around 80 million unique TCR beta chains counted in a later analysis. The table came from immunoSEQ multiplex PCR; TCRdb's copy has only in-frame clones and leaves some out. V, J and clone size derive from that table, while D and trimming were established from the DNA sequence. The sample records 60,000 or so clones, 70% to 85% being singletons. This clone was seen a single time. What it binds is not known.

This receptor was obtained from a woman between 35 and 50 years old in good health and CMV-seropositive. The specimen was PBMCs. J is TRBJ2-1 and V is TRBV7-9, with 8 bases identical to TRBD1. CDR3 DNA: TGTGCCAGCAGTGGCAGGGGGCGTTCCAATGAGCAGTTCTTC. This translates into CASSGRGRSNEQFF.